The rows below give T cell receptor beta chains drawn from one sample of a study of blood T cell repertoires in COVID-19. Sequenced by immunoSEQ multiplex PCR; TCRdb stores in-frame clones only, minus some. The table shows over 50,000 clones, with about nine tenths occurring only once. The sample comprised peripheral blood. The origin of the receptors is a woman aged 60 to 75 with active or convalescent COVID-19. CDR3s include the opening cysteine and the closing phenylalanine or tryptophan. D genes are given only for firm matches. Expanded clones are given a class, and other clones once, few, many or no size at all.

NA | TRBJ2-5 | TRBD1 | TRBV9 | TGTGCCAGCAGCGTAGCGGGACAGGGCCTAGAGACCCAGTACTTC | CASSVAGQGLETQYF
NA | TRBJ2-3 | NA | TRBV7-2 | TGTGCCAGCAGCCTGAGAGCTAGCACAGATACGCAGTATTTT | CASSLRASTDTQYF
NA | TRBJ1-1 | TRBD1 | TRBV6-5 | TGTGCCACCGGACAGGGGCGCTCTGAAGCTTTCTTT | CATGQGRSEAFF
NA | TRBJ2-7 | TRBD1 | TRBV28 | TGTGCCTCCAAATTCTCATCGGGACAGGCCCCCGGGGAGCAGTACTTC | CASKFSSGQAPGEQYF
NA | TRBJ2-7 | NA | TRBV12-3/TRBV12-4 | TGTGCCAGCAGTTTAGTGGGAGGCGAGCAGTACTTC | CASSLVGGEQYF
NA | TRBJ2-1 | TRBD1 | TRBV5-4 | TGTGCCAGCAGCTTGGATGGACAGGGGGAGCAGTTCTTC | CASSLDGQGEQFF
NA | TRBJ1-5 | NA | TRBV24-1 | TGTGCCACCAGTGAACCTGAACAGGGCGGGGGTCAGCCCCAGCATTTT | CATSEPEQGGGQPQHF
NA | TRBJ2-3 | TRBD2 | TRBV19 | TGTGCCAGTAGTATAGGACTAGCGGGAGGGATCACAGATACGCAGTATTTT | CASSIGLAGGITDTQYF
NA | TRBJ1-6 | NA | TRBV30 | TGTGCCTGGAGTGTGGAGTCGGGGGTCAGTTCACCCCTCCACTTT | CAWSVESGVSSPLHF
few | TRBJ1-3 | NA | TRBV7-3 | TGTGCCAGCAGCCGTGACCCAACAGGTTCCCTCTCTGGAAACACCATATATTTT | CASSRDPTGSLSGNTIYF
NA | TRBJ1-4 | NA | TRBV6-5 | TGTGCCAGCAGTTTAGTGGGGGCGCGGGCTAATGAAAAACTGTTTTTT | CASSLVGARANEKLFF
NA | TRBJ2-3 | TRBD2 | TRBV7-9 | TGTGCCAGCAGCTTTATAGCGGGAGGGCCACGCACAGATACGCAGTATTTT | CASSFIAGGPRTDTQYF
NA | TRBJ2-1 | NA | TRBV7-6 | TGTGCCAGCAGCTCGGACATGAGCTCCTACAATGAGCAGTTCTTC | CASSSDMSSYNEQFF
NA | TRBJ2-2 | NA | TRBV30 | TGTGCCTGGCGGTCGGGGGTCAGAGCGAACACCGGGGAGCTGTTTTTT | CAWRSGVRANTGELFF
NA | TRBJ1-4 | TRBD1 | TRBV3-1/TRBV3-2 | TGTGCCAGCTCGGGACAGGGGTCTGAAAAACTGTTTTTT | CASSGQGSEKLFF
NA | TRBJ2-7 | NA | TRBV7-8 | TGTGCCAGCAGCTTAGCGCAGGACACGAGCTACGAGCAGTACTTC | CASSLAQDTSYEQYF
NA | TRBJ2-3 | NA | TRBV5-1 | TGCGCCAGCAGCGGTACGGGGACAGATACGCAGTATTTT | CASSGTGTDTQYF
NA | TRBJ1-3 | NA | TRBV11-3 | TGTGCCAGCAGCTTGGGGCCCTCTGGAAACACCATATATTTT | CASSLGPSGNTIYF
NA | TRBJ2-1 | NA | TRBV7-9 | TGTGCCAGCAGCTTAGGACAGTGGGAGCAGTTCTTC | CASSLGQWEQFF
NA | TRBJ1-5 | NA | TRBV28 | TGTGCCAGCAGACGATTATTGGGAGGCAATCAGCCCCAGCATTTT | CASRRLLGGNQPQHF
NA | TRBJ1-4 | NA | TRBV4-2 | TGTGCCAGCAGCCGAGTGCAGGGTACGAGCGAAAAACTGTTTTTT | CASSRVQGTSEKLFF
NA | TRBJ2-7 | NA | TRBV6-5 | TGTGCCAGCAGCCGGGACACCGCAACCTACGAGCAGTACTTC | CASSRDTATYEQYF
NA | TRBJ2-1 | TRBD1 | TRBV6-5 | TGTGCCAGCAGGACAGGGGGCGAGCAGTTCTTC | CASRTGGEQFF
NA | TRBJ2-2 | NA | TRBV21-1 | TGTGCCAGCAGCAAAAATGAGGGACTAGCGGGAGACACCGGGGAGCTGTTTTTT | CASSKNEGLAGDTGELFF
NA | TRBJ2-7 | NA | TRBV5-8 | TGTGCCAGCAGCTTGGTCCCAGGTGTTCTCTACGAGCAGTACTTC | CASSLVPGVLYEQYF
NA | TRBJ1-1 | NA | TRBV28 | TGTGCCAGCAGTGCAACAGGAAGCATGAACACTGAAGCTTTCTTT | CASSATGSMNTEAFF
NA | TRBJ2-1 | NA | TRBV30 | TGTGCCTGGAGTGTACGCTCGGGGTATGGGAATGAGCAGTTCTTC | CAWSVRSGYGNEQFF
NA | TRBJ1-1 | NA | TRBV4-2 | TGTGCCAGCAGCCCTCGCGGGGCCTTGTCGAACACTGAAGCTTTCTTT | CASSPRGALSNTEAFF
NA | TRBJ2-1 | TRBD2 | TRBV4-2 | TGTGCCAGCAGCCAGGGACTACCAAGCTCCTACAATGAGCAGTTCTTC | CASSQGLPSSYNEQFF
NA | TRBJ2-2 | NA | TRBV3-1/TRBV3-2 | TGTGCCAGCACCTCTACCGGGGAGCTGTTTTTT | CASTSTGELFF
once | TRBJ1-5 | TRBD1 | TRBV2 | TGTGCCAGCAGTGAGGGACAGGGCCGGCAGCCCCAGCATTTT | CASSEGQGRQPQHF
once | TRBJ2-5 | NA | TRBV2 | TGTGCCAGCACGATCCTCGAGAGGAAATTGGAGACCCAGTACTTC | CASTILERKLETQYF
NA | TRBJ1-2 | NA | TRBV24-1 | TGTGCCACCAGTGAGGCAGGGGAGAACTATGGCTACACCTTC | CATSEAGENYGYTF
once | TRBJ1-1 | TRBD1 | TRBV27 | TGTGCCAGCAGTTTAGGACAGGGGAGGTTGACTTTCTTT | CASSLGQGRLTFF
NA | TRBJ1-5 | NA | TRBV4-1 | TGCGCCAGCAGCCAGGGAGTACCAGCGGGGCCCCAGCATTTT | CASSQGVPAGPQHF
NA | TRBJ1-1 | NA | TRBV2 | TGTGCCAGCAACTCAAGACAGGCACTCATGAACACTGAAGCTTTCTTT | CASNSRQALMNTEAFF
NA | TRBJ2-7 | TRBD2 | TRBV25-1 | TGTGCCAGCAGCGCCGGACTAGCGGGACTCGAGCAGTACTTC | CASSAGLAGLEQYF
NA | TRBJ2-7 | NA | TRBV6-2/TRBV6-3 | TGTGCCAGCAGCCCCTGGGGGCTAGCGGATTCCTACGAGCAGTACTTC | CASSPWGLADSYEQYF
NA | TRBJ2-2 | TRBD1 | TRBV24-1 | TGTGCCACCAGAGGGACAGGGAACACCGGGGAGCTGTTTTTT | CATRGTGNTGELFF
NA | TRBJ2-7 | NA | TRBV6-1 | TGTGCCAGCAGTGAAGGCTCGCCAGGGGAAACGTCCGAGCAGTACTTC | CASSEGSPGETSEQYF
NA | TRBJ2-7 | NA | TRBV10-2 | TGCGCCAGCATCCCTAACTCCGGGACACTCAGCTCCTACGAGCAGTACTTC | CASIPNSGTLSSYEQYF
NA | TRBJ2-7 | TRBD1 | TRBV3-1/TRBV3-2 | TGTGCCAGCAGCCAAGAGGGACAGGCCTACGAGCAGTACTTC | CASSQEGQAYEQYF
NA | TRBJ1-2 | NA | TRBV12-3/TRBV12-4 | TGTGCCAGCAGGTACAGGGCTGATGGCTACACCTTC | CASRYRADGYTF
NA | TRBJ1-2 | TRBD1 | TRBV29-1 | TGCAGCGGGGACAGAAGCGAGGATAACTATGGCTACACCTTC | CSGDRSEDNYGYTF
NA | TRBJ2-3 | NA | TRBV11-2 | TGTGCCAGCAGCTTAGATAGTCGGGTACAAGACGACCCGGCGGATACGCAGTATTTT | CASSLDSRVQDDPADTQYF
NA | TRBJ2-4 | TRBD2 | TRBV29-1 | TGCAGCGTCGCCACGGCGGGAGGGATTCAAAACATTCAGTACTTC | CSVATAGGIQNIQYF
once | TRBJ1-1 | NA | TRBV5-1 | TGCGCCAGCAGTGATCAGGCTGGCACTGAAGCTTTCTTT | CASSDQAGTEAFF
NA | TRBJ2-5 | TRBD2 | TRBV9 | TGTGCCAGCAGCCCCCGACTAGGGCTAGCGGGGGGCCGAGAGCGGGAGACCCAGTACTTC | CASSPRLGLAGGRERETQYF
NA | TRBJ2-1 | TRBD1 | TRBV5-4 | TGTGCCAGCAGCTTGGACAGGGGGTCCTACAATGAGCAGTTCTTC | CASSLDRGSYNEQFF
NA | TRBJ2-7 | TRBD2 | TRBV10-2 | TGCGCCAGCAGAGTAGCGGGAGGGCCCTCCAACGAGCAGTACTTC | CASRVAGGPSNEQYF
NA | TRBJ2-5 | TRBD2 | TRBV6-6 | TGTGCCAGCAGCCGGGGGGGGCCAGATCAAGAGACCCAGTACTTC | CASSRGGPDQETQYF
NA | TRBJ1-4 | NA | TRBV6-5 | TGTGCCAGCAGGAGGACAGCAACTAATGAAAAACTGTTTTTT | CASRRTATNEKLFF
NA | TRBJ1-1 | TRBD1 | TRBV6-2/TRBV6-3 | TGTGCCAGCAGTTTGGACAGGGGAAGGACTGAAGCTTTCTTT | CASSLDRGRTEAFF
NA | TRBJ1-5 | NA | TRBV6-2/TRBV6-3 | TGTGCCAGCAGTACAGGGAATAGCAATCAGCCCCAGCATTTT | CASSTGNSNQPQHF
NA | TRBJ2-1 | NA | TRBV12-3/TRBV12-4 | TGTGCCAGCAGTCAGGCGGGTGATGGTGAGCAGTTCTTC | CASSQAGDGEQFF
few | TRBJ2-7 | NA | TRBV10-3 | TGTGCCATCAGTGATTCGGGGGACGAGCAGTACTTC | CAISDSGDEQYF
NA | TRBJ2-3 | TRBD2 | TRBV6-5 | TGTGCCAGCAGTTCCGTAGCTGGGGAGGGAGATACGCAGTATTTT | CASSSVAGEGDTQYF
NA | TRBJ1-4 | NA | TRBV3-1/TRBV3-2 | TGTGCCAGCAGCCAAGTATGGGGAACAGGTGAAAAACTGTTTTTT | CASSQVWGTGEKLFF
NA | TRBJ1-1 | TRBD1 | TRBV28 | TGTGCCAGCAGTTTAGGGGACAGGGGCGTTACTGAAGCTTTCTTT | CASSLGDRGVTEAFF